The clone carrying this T cell receptor beta chain was found many times. The antigen remains unidentified. This entry comes from a study of beta chain features in type 1 diabetes. Purity exceeded 95% in all sorted populations. This CDR3 has 15 amino acids. From germline, CDR1 is GTSNPN and CDR2 SVGIG (reference sequence). Trimming cost V 2 bases and J 8 bases; bases outside gene matches: 12. Study-wide points: Moderate but significant shortening of TCRB CDR3s was recorded in all four CD4+ subsets from Type 1 diabetes patients.

Sequencing targeted expressed TCRB transcripts, as all isolated RNA had been reverse transcribed. Produced via immunoSEQ multiplex PCR; TCRdb's table is partial and in-frame only. The data hold 93,000 or so clones, with 25% to 35% observed a single time. The chain has TRBV30 and TRBJ1-1; TRBD1 agrees at 9 bases. The clonotype comes from a woman aged 18-29 years with type 1 diabetes. The material sequenced was central memory CD4+ T cells from blood. The CDR3 loop is CAWSRPGTGSLEAFF. DNA of the CDR3: TGTGCCTGGAGTCGGCCCGGGACAGGGTCGTTAGAAGCTTTCTTT.